The clone carrying this TCR beta chain showed up just a few times. The antigen is not known. The data derive from a study of regulatory T cells in long-lasting Graves disease. Time point reported: newly diagnosed GD, antithyroid drugs for less than 3 months. From PBMCs, RNA was extracted and then used to make the TCR library. According to the study, TCR beta libraries were built with iRepertoire HTBI primers and CDR3-region Arm-PCR. Each CDR3 protein is one row after TCRdb ran MiXCR on the multiplex PCR reads. The table includes 300,000 to 400,000 distinct CDR3 sequences, 15% to 17% detected once. Overall study results and limits: TRBV28, TRBJ1-2 and TRBJ2-5 emerged as the favored segments in persistent disease.

The germline V gene has CDR1 SGDLS and CDR2 YYNGEE. This CDR3 spans 14 amino acids. The V end was cut by 0 bases, the J end by 1 base, with 8 bases between. The sequence was obtained from a female donor with Graves disease. The sample consisted of peripheral blood mononuclear cells (PBMCs), taken at new diagnosis, from a patient treated with antithyroid drugs. The rearrangement uses TRBV9 and TRBJ2-7; D may be TRBD1 or TRBD2 (5 bases each). This CDR3 reads CASSVGWGSYEQYF. CDR3 in DNA: TGTGCCAGCAGCGTAGGGTGGGGGTCCTACGAGCAGTACTTC.